The sequence of this T cell receptor beta chain was determined in a study of blood T cell repertoires in COVID-19. The J segment lost 3 bases and the V segment lost 6 bases, leaving 5 bases of the junction unmatched. The CDR3 contains 14 residues. The germline V gene encodes CDR1 MNHEY and CDR2 SVGAGI. Original handling: Reference gene primer amplification in the assay estimated nucleated cell counts. Here immunoSEQ multiplex PCR was the method, and the copy in TCRdb shows in-frame clones only, minus some. V, J and clone size are taken as reported in that table, and D and trimming were inferred from the DNA itself. Here the sample spans 200,000 to 250,000 clones, 70% to 90% being singletons. Everyone who took part was roughly 18 to 89 years old, and they came from about 25 US areas.

Sample: PBMCs or T cells enriched from blood (not recorded which). The TCR sequence derives from a woman aged 35 to 49 with acute COVID-19. The chain recombines TRBV6-5 with TRBJ1-5; the match to TRBD1 covers 7 bases. The DNA for the CDR3 is TGTGCCAGCAGAAGAGGGGGCCCCAATCAGCCCCAGCATTTT. It is translated as CASRRGGPNQPQHF.